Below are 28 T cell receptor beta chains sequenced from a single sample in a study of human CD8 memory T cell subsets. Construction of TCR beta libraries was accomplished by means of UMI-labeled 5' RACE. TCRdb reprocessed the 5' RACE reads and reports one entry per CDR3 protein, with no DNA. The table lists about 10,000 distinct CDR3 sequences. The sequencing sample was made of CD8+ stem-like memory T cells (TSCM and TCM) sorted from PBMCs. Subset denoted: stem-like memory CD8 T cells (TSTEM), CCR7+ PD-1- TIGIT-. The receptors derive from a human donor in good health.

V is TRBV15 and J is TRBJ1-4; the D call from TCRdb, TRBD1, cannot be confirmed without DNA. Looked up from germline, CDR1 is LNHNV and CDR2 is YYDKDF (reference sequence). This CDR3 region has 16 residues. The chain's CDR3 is CATSRDPPGSEKKLFF.

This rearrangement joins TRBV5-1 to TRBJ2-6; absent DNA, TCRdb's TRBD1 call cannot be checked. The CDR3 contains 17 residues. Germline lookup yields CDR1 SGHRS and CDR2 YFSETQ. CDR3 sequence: CASSLWDSHSGANVLTF.

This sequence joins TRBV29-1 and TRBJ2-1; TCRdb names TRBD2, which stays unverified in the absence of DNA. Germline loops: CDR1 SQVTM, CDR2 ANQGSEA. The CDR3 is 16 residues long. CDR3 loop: CSVEGEVAGGHNEQFF.

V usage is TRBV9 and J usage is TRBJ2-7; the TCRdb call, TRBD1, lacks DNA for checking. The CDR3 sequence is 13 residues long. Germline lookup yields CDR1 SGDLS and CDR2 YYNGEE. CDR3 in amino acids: CASSVGERYEQYF.

The CDR3 is CASSQTGSLAKNIQYF. The rearrangement links TRBV13 to TRBJ2-4; TCRdb names TRBD2, which stays unverified in the absence of DNA. The germline V gene has CDR1 PRHDT and CDR2 FYEKMQ (reference sequence). The CDR3 is 16 amino acids.

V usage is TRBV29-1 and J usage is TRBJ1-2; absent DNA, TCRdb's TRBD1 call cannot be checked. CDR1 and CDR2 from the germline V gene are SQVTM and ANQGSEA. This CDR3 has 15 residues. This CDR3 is CSVDDWDGELYGYTF.

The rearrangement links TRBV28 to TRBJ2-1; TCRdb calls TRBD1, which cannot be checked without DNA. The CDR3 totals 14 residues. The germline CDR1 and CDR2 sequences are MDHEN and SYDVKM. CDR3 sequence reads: CASREWGQDNEQFF. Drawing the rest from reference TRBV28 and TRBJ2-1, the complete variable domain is DVKVTQSSRYLVKRTGEKVFLECVQDMDHENMFWYRQDPGLGLRLIYFSYDVKMKEKGDIPEGYSVSREKKERFSLILESASTNQTSMYLCASREWGQDNEQFFGPGTRLTVL.

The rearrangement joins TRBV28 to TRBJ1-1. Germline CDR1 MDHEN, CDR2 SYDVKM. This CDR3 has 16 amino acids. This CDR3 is CASSSYNSWENTEAFF.

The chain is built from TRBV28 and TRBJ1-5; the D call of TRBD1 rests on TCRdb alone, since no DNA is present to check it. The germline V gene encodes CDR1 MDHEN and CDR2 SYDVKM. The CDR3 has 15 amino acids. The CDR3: CASRPVRESNQPQHF.

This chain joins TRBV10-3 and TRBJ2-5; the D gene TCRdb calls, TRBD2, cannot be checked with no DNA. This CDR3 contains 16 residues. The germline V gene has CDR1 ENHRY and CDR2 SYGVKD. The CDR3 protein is CAISEWLAGVQETQYF.

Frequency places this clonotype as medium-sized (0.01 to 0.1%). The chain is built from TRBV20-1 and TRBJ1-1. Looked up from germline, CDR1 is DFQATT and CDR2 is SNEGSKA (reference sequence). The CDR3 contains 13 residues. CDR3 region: CSARDLTNTEAFF.

This CDR3 is CASSPLGTRPYNEQFF. This sequence joins TRBV14 and TRBJ2-1; TCRdb's D call of TRBD1 is untestable without DNA. The germline CDR1 and CDR2 sequences are SGHDN and FVKESK. The CDR3 has 16 amino acids.

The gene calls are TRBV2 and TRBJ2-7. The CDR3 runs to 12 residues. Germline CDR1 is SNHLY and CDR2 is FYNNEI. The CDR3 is CASSATLYEQYF.

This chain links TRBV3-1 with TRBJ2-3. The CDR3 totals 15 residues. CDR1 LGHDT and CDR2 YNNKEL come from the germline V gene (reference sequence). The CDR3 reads CASSHESQMVDTQYF.

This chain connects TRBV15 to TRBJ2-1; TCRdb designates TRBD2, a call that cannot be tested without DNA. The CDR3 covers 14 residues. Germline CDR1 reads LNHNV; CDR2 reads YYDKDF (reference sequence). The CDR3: CASRRELAFNEQFF.

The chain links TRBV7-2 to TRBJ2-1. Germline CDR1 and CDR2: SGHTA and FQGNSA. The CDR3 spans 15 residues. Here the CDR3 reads CASSASGRSYNEQFF.

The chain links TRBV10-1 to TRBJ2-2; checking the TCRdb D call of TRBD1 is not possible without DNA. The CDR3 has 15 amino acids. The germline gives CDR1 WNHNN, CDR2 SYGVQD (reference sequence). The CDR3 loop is CASSKDSANTGELFF.

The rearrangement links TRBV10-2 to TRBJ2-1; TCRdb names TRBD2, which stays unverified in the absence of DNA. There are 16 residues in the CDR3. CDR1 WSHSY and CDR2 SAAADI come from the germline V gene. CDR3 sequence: CASHPLAGGGENEQFF.

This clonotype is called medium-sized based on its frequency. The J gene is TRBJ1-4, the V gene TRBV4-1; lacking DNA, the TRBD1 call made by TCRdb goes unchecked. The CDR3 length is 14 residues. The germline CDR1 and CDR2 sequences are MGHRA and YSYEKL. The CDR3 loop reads CASSQSGTNEKLFF.

This CDR3 is CASSPRLAGNTGELFF. This chain joins TRBV7-8 and TRBJ2-2; TCRdb proposes TRBD2, but this gene call is untestable without DNA. The CDR3 length is 16 residues. Germline lookup yields CDR1 SGHVS and CDR2 FQNEAQ.

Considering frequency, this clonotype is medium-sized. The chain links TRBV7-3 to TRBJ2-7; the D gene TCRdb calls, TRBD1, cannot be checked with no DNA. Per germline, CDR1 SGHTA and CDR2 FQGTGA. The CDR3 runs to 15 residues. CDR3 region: CASSLTGTGLYEQYF.

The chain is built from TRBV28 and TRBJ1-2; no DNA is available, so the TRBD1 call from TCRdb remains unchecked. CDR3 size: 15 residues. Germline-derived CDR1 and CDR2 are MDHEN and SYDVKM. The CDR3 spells CASSPLGGEHYGYTF.

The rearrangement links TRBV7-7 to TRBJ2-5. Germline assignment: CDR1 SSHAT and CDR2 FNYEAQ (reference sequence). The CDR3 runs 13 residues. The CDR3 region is CASSTGIQETQYF.

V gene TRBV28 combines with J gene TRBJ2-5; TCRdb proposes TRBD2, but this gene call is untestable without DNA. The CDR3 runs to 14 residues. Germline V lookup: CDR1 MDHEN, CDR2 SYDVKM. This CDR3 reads CASKRASEWETQYF.

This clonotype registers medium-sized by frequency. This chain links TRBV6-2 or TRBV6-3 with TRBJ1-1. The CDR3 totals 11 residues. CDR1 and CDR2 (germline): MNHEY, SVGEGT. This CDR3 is CASSYGAEAFF.

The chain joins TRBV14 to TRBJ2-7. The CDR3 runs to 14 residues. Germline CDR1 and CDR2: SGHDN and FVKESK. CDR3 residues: CASSQGQIFYEQYF.

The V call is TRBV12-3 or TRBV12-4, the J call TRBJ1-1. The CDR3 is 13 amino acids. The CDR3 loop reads CASSFSDSTEAFF.

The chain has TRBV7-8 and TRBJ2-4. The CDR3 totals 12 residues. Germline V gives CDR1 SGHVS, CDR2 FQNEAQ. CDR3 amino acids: CASSLGNSIQYF. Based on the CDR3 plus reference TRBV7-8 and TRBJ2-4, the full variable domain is GAGVSQSPRYKVAKRGQDVALRCDPISGHVSLFWYQQALGQGPEFLTYFQNEAQLDKSGLPSDRFFAERPEGSVSTLKIQRTQQEDSAVYLCASSLGNSIQYFGAGTRLSVL.